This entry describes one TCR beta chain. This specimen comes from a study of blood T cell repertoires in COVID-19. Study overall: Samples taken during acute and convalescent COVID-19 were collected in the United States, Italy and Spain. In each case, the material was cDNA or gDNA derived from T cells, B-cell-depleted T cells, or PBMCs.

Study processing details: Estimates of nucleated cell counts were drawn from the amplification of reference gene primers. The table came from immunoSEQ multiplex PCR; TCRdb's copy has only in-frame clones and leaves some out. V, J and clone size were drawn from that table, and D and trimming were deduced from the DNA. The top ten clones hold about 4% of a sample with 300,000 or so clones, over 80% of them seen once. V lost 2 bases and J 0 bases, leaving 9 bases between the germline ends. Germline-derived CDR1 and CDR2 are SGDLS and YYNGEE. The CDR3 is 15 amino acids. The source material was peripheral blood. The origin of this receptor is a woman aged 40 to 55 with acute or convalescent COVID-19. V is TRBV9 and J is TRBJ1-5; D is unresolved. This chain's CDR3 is CASSVSDYSNQPQHF. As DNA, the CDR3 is TGTGCCAGCAGCGTCTCGGACTATAGCAATCAGCCCCAGCATTTT. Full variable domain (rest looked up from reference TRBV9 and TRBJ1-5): DSGVTQTPKHLITATGQRVTLRCSPRSGDLSVYWYQQSLDQGLQFLIQYYNGEERAKGNILERFSAQQFPDLHSELNLSSLELGDSALYFCASSVSDYSNQPQHFGDGTRLSIL.